The source of this T cell receptor beta chain is a study of cytomegalovirus exposure and HLA in healthy donors. After removal of 5 bases from V and 5 bases from J, the junction contained 10 bases not matched to a gene. CDR1 and CDR2 from the germline V gene are LNHDA and SQIVND (reference sequence). The CDR3 runs to 15 residues. Both 60 Vbeta primers and 13 Jbeta primers went into the PCR. The data were produced by immunoSEQ multiplex PCR, yet TCRdb's version contains in-frame clones alone and is incomplete. This repertoire includes 200,000 to 250,000 clones. The material sequenced was PBMCs. This receptor was identified in a woman aged 25 to 45 in good health and CMV-seropositive. V gene TRBV19 combines with J gene TRBJ2-7, with TRBD2 matching over 9 bases. CDR3 residues: CASSESGGFGNEQYF. The CDR3 region has the DNA TGTGCCAGTAGTGAGAGCGGGGGGTTCGGCAACGAGCAGTACTTC.